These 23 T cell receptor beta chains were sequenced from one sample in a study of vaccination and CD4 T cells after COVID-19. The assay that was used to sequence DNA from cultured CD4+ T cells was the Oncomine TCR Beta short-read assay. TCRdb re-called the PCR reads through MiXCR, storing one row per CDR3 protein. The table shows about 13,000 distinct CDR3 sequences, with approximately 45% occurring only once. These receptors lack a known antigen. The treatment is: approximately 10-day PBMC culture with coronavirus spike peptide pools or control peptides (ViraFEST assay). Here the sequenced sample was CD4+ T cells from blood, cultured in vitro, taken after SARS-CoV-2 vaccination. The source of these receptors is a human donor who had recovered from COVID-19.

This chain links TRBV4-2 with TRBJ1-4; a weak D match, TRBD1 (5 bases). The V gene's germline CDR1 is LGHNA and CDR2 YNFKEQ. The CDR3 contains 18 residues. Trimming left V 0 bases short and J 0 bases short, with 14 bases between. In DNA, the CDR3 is TGTGCCAGCAGCCAAGAATCGGGACGGCTTACAACTAATGAAAAACTGTTTTTT. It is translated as CASSQESGRLTTNEKLFF.

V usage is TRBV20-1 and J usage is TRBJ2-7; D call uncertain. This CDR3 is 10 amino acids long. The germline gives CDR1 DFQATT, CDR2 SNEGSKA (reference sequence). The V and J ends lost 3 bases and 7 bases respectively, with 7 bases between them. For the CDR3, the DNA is TGCAGTGCTAGTTTGGGAGAGCAGTACTTC. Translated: CSASLGEQYF.

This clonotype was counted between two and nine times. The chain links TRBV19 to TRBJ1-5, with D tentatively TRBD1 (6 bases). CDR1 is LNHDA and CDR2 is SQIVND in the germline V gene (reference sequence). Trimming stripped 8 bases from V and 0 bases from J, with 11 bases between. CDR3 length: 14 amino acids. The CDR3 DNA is TGTGCCAGTGGCAGACAGGTTAGCAATCAGCCCCAGCATTTT. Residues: CASGRQVSNQPQHF.

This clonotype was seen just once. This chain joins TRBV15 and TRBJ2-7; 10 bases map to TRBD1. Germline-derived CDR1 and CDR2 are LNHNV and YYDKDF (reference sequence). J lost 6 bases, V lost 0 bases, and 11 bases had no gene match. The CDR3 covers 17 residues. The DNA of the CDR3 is TGTGCCACCAGCAGAGATGGCGGCGGGACAGGGGTCCTCGAGCAGTACTTC. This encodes CATSRDGGGTGVLEQYF. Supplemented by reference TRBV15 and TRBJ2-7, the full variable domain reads DAMVIQNPRYQVTQFGKPVTLSCSQTLNHNVMYWYQQKSSQAPKLLFHYYDKDFNNEADTPDNFQSRRPNTSFCFLDIRSPGLGDTAMYLCATSRDGGGTGVLEQYFGPGTRLTVT.

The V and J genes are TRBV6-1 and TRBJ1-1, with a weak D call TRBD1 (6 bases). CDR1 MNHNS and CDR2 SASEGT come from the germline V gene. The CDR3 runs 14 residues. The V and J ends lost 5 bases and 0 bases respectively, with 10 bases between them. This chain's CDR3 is CASSQQGVNTEAFF. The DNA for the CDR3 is TGTGCCAGCAGTCAACAGGGAGTGAACACTGAAGCTTTCTTT.

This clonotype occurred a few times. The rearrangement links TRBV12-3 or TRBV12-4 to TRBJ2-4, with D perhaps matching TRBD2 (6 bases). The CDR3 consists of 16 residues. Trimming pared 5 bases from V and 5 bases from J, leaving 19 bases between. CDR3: CASSPQWSGLQNIQYF. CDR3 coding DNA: TGTGCCAGCAGTCCACAGTGGTCGGGACTTCAAAACATTCAGTACTTC.

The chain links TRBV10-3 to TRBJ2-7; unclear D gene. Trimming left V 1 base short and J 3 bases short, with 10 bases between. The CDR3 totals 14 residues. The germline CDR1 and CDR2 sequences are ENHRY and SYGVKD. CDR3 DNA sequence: TGTGCCATCAGTGAGTTGGACGAGTACTACGAGCAGTACTTC. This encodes CAISELDEYYEQYF.

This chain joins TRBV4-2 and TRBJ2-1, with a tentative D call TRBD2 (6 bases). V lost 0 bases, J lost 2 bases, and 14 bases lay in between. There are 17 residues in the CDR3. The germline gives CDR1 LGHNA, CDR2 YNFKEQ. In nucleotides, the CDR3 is TGTGCCAGCAGCCAAGATGGGAGGTCCACCGCCTACAATGAGCAGTTCTTC. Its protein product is CASSQDGRSTAYNEQFF.

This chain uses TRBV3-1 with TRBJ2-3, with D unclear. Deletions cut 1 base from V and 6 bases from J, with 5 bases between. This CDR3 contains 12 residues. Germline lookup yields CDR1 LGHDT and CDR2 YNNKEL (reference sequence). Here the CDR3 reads CASSQASDTQYF. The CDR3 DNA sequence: TGTGCCAGCAGCCAAGCTTCGGATACGCAGTATTTT.

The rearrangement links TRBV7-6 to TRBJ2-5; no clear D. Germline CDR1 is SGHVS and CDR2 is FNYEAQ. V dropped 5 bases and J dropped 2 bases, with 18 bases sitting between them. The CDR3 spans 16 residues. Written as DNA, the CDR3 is TGTGCCAGCAGCACCAGAGCAACCTTGGGGCAAGAGACCCAGTACTTC. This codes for CASSTRATLGQETQYF. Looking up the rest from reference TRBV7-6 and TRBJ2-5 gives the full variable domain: GAGVSQSPRYKVTKRGQDVALRCDPISGHVSLYWYRQALGQGPEFLTYFNYEAQQDKSGLPNDRFSAERPEGSISTLTIQRTEQRDSAMYRCASSTRATLGQETQYFGPGTRLLVL.

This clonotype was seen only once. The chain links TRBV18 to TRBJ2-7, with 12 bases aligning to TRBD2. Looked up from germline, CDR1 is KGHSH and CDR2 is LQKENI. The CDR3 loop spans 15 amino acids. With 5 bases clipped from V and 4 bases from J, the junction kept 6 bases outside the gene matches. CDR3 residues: CASSASGRAGYEQYF. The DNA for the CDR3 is TGTGCCAGCTCAGCTAGCGGGAGGGCCGGGTACGAGCAGTACTTC.

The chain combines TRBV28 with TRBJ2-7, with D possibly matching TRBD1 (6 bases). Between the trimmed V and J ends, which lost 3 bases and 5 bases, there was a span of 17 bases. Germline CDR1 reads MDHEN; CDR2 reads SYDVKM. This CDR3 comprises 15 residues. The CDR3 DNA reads TGTGCCAGCAGTTTCCTCCGGACAGTCGTGGACGAGCAGTACTTC. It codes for CASSFLRTVVDEQYF.

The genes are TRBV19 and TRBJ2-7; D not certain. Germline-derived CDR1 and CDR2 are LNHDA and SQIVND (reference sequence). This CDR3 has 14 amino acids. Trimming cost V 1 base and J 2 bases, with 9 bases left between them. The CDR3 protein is CASSIGLETYEQYF. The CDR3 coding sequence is TGTGCCAGTAGTATAGGTCTAGAGACCTACGAGCAGTACTTC.

CDR3 region: CASSLPQVRGTQYF. CDR3 nucleotide sequence: TGTGCCAGCAGCTTACCACAGGTCCGGGGGACCCAGTACTTC. This chain links TRBV5-8 with TRBJ2-5; D may match TRBD1 or TRBD2 (5 bases each). V was pared by 2 bases and J by 7 bases, with 15 bases between. The CDR3 is 14 residues long. Per germline, CDR1 SGHTS and CDR2 YDEGEE.

The CDR3 DNA is TGTGCCAGCAGTGGTGCAGGGCGGCTAGATTCACCCCTCCACTTT. Protein: CASSGAGRLDSPLHF. This rearrangement joins TRBV28 to TRBJ1-6, with D possibly TRBD1 on 5 matching bases. CDR1 is MDHEN, CDR2 SYDVKM, per germline. CDR3 size: 15 residues. Deletions cut 5 bases from V and 8 bases from J, with 16 bases between. The full variable domain, in which reference TRBV28 and TRBJ1-6 provide the parts outside the CDR3, is DVKVTQSSRYLVKRTGEKVFLECVQDMDHENMFWYRQDPGLGLRLIYFSYDVKMKEKGDIPEGYSVSREKKERFSLILESASTNQTSMYLCASSGAGRLDSPLHFGNGTRLTVT.

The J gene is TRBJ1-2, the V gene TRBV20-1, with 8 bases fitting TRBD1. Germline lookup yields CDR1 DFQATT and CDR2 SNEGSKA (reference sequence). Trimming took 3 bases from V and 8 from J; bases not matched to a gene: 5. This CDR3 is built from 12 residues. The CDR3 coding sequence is TGCAGTGCTAGCGCAGGGGGCGGGGGCTACACCTTC. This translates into CSASAGGGGYTF.

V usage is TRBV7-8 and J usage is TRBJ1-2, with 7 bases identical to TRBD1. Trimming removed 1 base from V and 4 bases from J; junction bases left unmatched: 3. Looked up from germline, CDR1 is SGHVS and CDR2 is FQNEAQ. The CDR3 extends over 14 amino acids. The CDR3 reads CASSLDGTAYGYTF. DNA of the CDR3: TGTGCCAGCAGCTTAGACGGGACAGCCTATGGCTACACCTTC.

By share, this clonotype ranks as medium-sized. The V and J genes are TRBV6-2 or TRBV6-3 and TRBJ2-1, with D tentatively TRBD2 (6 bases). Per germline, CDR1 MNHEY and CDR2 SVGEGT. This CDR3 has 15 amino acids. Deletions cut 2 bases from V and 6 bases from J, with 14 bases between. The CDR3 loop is CASSYGGMGGNEQFF. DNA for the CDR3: TGTGCCAGCAGTTACGGGGGGATGGGTGGCAATGAGCAGTTCTTC.

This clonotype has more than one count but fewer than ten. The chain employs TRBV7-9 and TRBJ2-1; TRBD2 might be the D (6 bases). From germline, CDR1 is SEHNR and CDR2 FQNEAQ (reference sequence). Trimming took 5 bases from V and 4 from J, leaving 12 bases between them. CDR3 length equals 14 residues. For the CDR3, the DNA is TGTGCCAGCAGCCGGGACTTGGGGTACAATGAGCAGTTCTTC. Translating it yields CASSRDLGYNEQFF.

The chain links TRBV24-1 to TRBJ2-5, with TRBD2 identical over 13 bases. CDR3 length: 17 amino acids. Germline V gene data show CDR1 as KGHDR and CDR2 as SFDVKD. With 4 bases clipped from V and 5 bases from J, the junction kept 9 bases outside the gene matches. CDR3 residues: CATSDTGTSGTWETQYF. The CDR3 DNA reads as TGTGCCACCAGTGACACCGGGACTAGCGGGACGTGGGAGACCCAGTACTTC.

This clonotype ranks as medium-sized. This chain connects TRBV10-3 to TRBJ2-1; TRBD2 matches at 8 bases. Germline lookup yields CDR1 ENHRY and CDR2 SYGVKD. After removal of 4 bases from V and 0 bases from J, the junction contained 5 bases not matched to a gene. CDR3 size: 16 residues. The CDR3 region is CAISGVAGSSYNEQFF. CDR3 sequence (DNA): TGTGCCATCAGTGGGGTAGCGGGAAGCTCCTACAATGAGCAGTTCTTC.

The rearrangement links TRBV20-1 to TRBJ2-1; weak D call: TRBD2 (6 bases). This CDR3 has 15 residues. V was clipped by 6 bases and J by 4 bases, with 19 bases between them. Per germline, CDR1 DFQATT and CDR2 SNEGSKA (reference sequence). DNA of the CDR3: TGCAGTGCCCCGCAGGGAGGCGTAGAATACAATGAGCAGTTCTTC. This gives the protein CSAPQGGVEYNEQFF.

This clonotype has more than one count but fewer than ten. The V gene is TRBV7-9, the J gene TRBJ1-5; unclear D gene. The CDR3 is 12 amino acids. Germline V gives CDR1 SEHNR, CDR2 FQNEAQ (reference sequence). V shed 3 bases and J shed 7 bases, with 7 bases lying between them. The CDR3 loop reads CASSFGRQPQHF. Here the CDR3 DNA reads TGTGCCAGCAGCTTTGGTCGACAGCCCCAGCATTTT. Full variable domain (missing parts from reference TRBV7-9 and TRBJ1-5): DTGVSQNPRHKITKRGQNVTFRCDPISEHNRLYWYRQTLGQGPEFLTYFQNEAQLEKSRLLSDRFSAERPKGSFSTLEIQRTEQGDSAMYLCASSFGRQPQHFGDGTRLSIL.